This is a list of T cell receptor beta chains from one sample in a study of CD8+ T cells in alopecia areata. Sequenced by immunoSEQ multiplex PCR; TCRdb stores in-frame clones only, minus some. This sample has approximately 210,000 clones, with approximately 47% found just once. The specimen was CD4+ T cells sorted from blood, collected between weeks 36 and 40, from a patient treated with tofacitinib. The receptors were sampled from a human donor with alopecia areata. Each CDR3 is given with its conserved first and last residue. A D gene is named only where the DNA matches it firmly. The size entry is marked missing in some rows and otherwise reads once, few, many or a size class.

d_call j_call v_call clone_size cdr3_nt cdr3_aa
TRBD2 TRBJ2-3 TRBV28 . TGTGCCAGCAGTCCCACTAGCGGGCAAAGCACAGATACGCAGTATTTT CASSPTSGQSTDTQYF
. TRBJ2-6 TRBV29-1 few TGCAGCGTCGCCCCTGCTGGGGGGCCCCTGATCTCTGGGGCCAACGTCCTGACTTTC CSVAPAGGPLISGANVLTF
TRBD1 TRBJ2-4 TRBV11-2 few TGTGCCAGCAGCTTGGGACAGGCTGCCAAAAACATTCAGTACTTC CASSLGQAAKNIQYF
. TRBJ2-3 TRBV10-3 . TGTGCCATCCACTCCGGAAGCACAGATACGCAGTATTTT CAIHSGSTDTQYF
. TRBJ2-3 TRBV28 . TGTGCCAGCGGGACGAATTCAGATACGCAGTATTTT CASGTNSDTQYF
. TRBJ2-7 TRBV29-1 . TGCAGCGCTAAGAGGGGGAGGGATGCTCTCTACGAGCAGTACTTC CSAKRGRDALYEQYF
. TRBJ2-1 TRBV5-1 once TGCGCCAGCAGCTCTGGAGGAGCTGCTCTCTACAATGAGCAGTTCTTC CASSSGGAALYNEQFF
TRBD1 TRBJ1-5 TRBV15 . TGTGCCACCAGCAGAGGTAGGACAGGCAGGGGTAGCAATCAGCCCCAGCATTTT CATSRGRTGRGSNQPQHF
. TRBJ2-1 TRBV4-2 . TGTGCCAGCAGCCAATCGGGGCAATACAATGAGCAGTTCTTC CASSQSGQYNEQFF
TRBD1 TRBJ2-1 TRBV7-2 . TGTGCCAGCAGCTTAAGGGACAGGGAGTTGAATGAGCAGTTCTTC CASSLRDRELNEQFF
. TRBJ2-5 TRBV7-2 few TGTGCCAGCAGCTTAGTACAGCAAGAGACCCAGTACTTC CASSLVQQETQYF
. TRBJ2-2 TRBV30 few TGTGCCTGGAAAGAATTCACAACCGGGGAGCTGTTTTTT CAWKEFTTGELFF
TRBD1 TRBJ1-2 TRBV30 . TGTGCCTGGAGTGTGAAGGGGGCCATAGCTAACTATGGCTACACCTTC CAWSVKGAIANYGYTF
. TRBJ1-5 TRBV2 few TGTGCCAGCAGTGAAGCGAAACCTAATCAGCCCCAGCATTTT CASSEAKPNQPQHF
. TRBJ1-3 TRBV6-5 few TGTGCCAGCAGAAGCCCTCGAAACACCATATATTTT CASRSPRNTIYF
. TRBJ1-1 TRBV30 . TGTGCCTGGAGGACATCGGGAATTTTGCCCCAAGCTTTCTTT CAWRTSGILPQAFF
. TRBJ1-1 TRBV30 . TGTGCCTGGAGTAGACCGAGTTCGATCACTGAAGCTTTCTTT CAWSRPSSITEAFF
. TRBJ1-2 TRBV29-1 few TGCAGCGTTGATCTAGTCGGAGGGGGGCTTGGCTACACCTTC CSVDLVGGGLGYTF
. TRBJ1-1 TRBV30 once TGTGCCTGGGGACAGTCTAGGAACACTGAAGCTTTCTTT CAWGQSRNTEAFF
. TRBJ1-2 TRBV29-1 . TGCAGCGTTGACCTTGGCTACACCTTC CSVDLGYTF
. TRBJ1-5 TRBV5-1 . TGCGCCAGCAGCTTGTGGGGGGATAGCAATCAGCCCCAGCATTTT CASSLWGDSNQPQHF
TRBD2 TRBJ2-1 TRBV9 . TGTGCCAGCAGCGTACTAGCGGGAGGGCCTGGGAATGAGCAGTTCTTC CASSVLAGGPGNEQFF
TRBD1 TRBJ1-1 TRBV19 . TGTGCCAGTAGTTCCCGACAGGGCAGGGGTACTGAAGCTTTCTTT CASSSRQGRGTEAFF
. TRBJ2-7 TRBV16 few TGTGCCAGCAGCCAGTCCCGCTCATCCTACGAGCAGTACTTC CASSQSRSSYEQYF
TRBD2 TRBJ2-3 TRBV29-1 . TGCAGCGTTGGGGAGCGGGAGGGCCGCGATACGCAGTATTTT CSVGEREGRDTQYF
. TRBJ2-7 TRBV7-3 . TGTGCCAGCAGCCCCCCGGGGTCCTACGAGCAGTACTTC CASSPPGSYEQYF
. TRBJ2-1 TRBV15 . TGTGCCACCAGCAGAAGATACAATGAGCAGTTCTTC CATSRRYNEQFF
. TRBJ2-1 TRBV2 . TGTGCCAGCGGAGGACGGCCAGGGAATGAGCAGTTCTTC CASGGRPGNEQFF
TRBD2 TRBJ2-1 TRBV10-3 few TGTGCCACCACCGGGACTAGAGACAATGAGCAGTTCTTC CATTGTRDNEQFF
. TRBJ1-2 TRBV7-9 . TGTGCCAGCAGCTTAACTTCCGGGGGCGGCTATGGCTACACCTTC CASSLTSGGGYGYTF
. TRBJ2-7 TRBV9 . TGTGCCAGCAGCGGCAGGGTGCCCTACGAGCAGTACTTC CASSGRVPYEQYF
. TRBJ2-3 TRBV2 . TGTGCCAGCACAGGGACTTTCACAGATACGCAGTATTTT CASTGTFTDTQYF
. TRBJ1-2 TRBV4-1 once TGCGCCAGTTCCCCCGTGGGGAACTATGGCTACACCTTC CASSPVGNYGYTF
TRBD1 TRBJ2-3 TRBV29-1 . TGCAGCGTTGAGAGGACAGGGGGGTCTAGCACAGATACGCAGTATTTT CSVERTGGSSTDTQYF
. TRBJ2-1 TRBV7-8 few TGTGCCAGCAGCTTCAGCTACAATGAGCAGTTCTTC CASSFSYNEQFF
. TRBJ1-5 TRBV25-1 . TGTGCCAGCAGGGGGGGCGGTCAGCCCCAGCATTTT CASRGGGQPQHF
. TRBJ2-7 TRBV29-1 few TGCAGCGTTTCTACCGCAGGGAACTACGAGCAGTACTTC CSVSTAGNYEQYF
. TRBJ1-2 TRBV5-6 . TGTGCCAGCAGCTTGGAACAGGGCCTCTATGGCTACACCTTC CASSLEQGLYGYTF
TRBD2 TRBJ2-4 TRBV2 . TGTGCCAGCAGTGAAGGGGGCGGGAGGAACATTCAGTACTTC CASSEGGGRNIQYF
. TRBJ2-7 TRBV7-9 once TGTGCCAGCAGCTGGCAGACAGGCGGTACGGAGGAGCAGTACTTC CASSWQTGGTEEQYF
TRBD2 TRBJ2-5 TRBV5-1 . TGCGCCAGCAGGACGAGCGGGACCCAAGAGACCCAGTACTTC CASRTSGTQETQYF
TRBD2 TRBJ2-3 TRBV30 few TGTGCCTGGAGTGAGGAGCGGGGCGAAGATACGCAGTATTTT CAWSEERGEDTQYF
. TRBJ2-1 TRBV5-6 . TGTGCCAGCAGCTCAGGCAGGGGCAGACTAGTTATAAATGAGCAGTTCTTC CASSSGRGRLVINEQFF
TRBD2 TRBJ2-7 TRBV5-1 . TGCGCCAGCAGCGACTTAGCGGGATACGAGCAGTACTTC CASSDLAGYEQYF
TRBD1 TRBJ1-1 TRBV28 . TGTGCCAGCAGTTCGGGACAGGGGGTCGATCCGTCTGAAGCTTTCTTT CASSSGQGVDPSEAFF
. TRBJ2-3 TRBV30 few TGTGCCAGAGGGGAAGATACGCAGTATTTT CARGEDTQYF
. TRBJ2-3 TRBV11-1 . TGTGCCAGCAGCCCACGCTTGACAGCCAGCACAGATACGCAGTATTTT CASSPRLTASTDTQYF
. TRBJ2-1 TRBV11-2 few TGTGCCAGCAGCTCAGAAGTTTACAATGAGCAGTTCTTC CASSSEVYNEQFF
. TRBJ2-6 TRBV2 few TGTGCCAGCAGCCGCGGCTCTGGGGCCAACGTCCTGACTTTC CASSRGSGANVLTF
. TRBJ2-1 TRBV5-1 . TGCGCCAGCAGGCCTCAGGGTTCCTACAATGAGCAGTTCTTC CASRPQGSYNEQFF
TRBD1 TRBJ2-3 TRBV6-5 . TGTGCCAGCAGCAACAGGGGGATCACGACAGATACGCAGTATTTT CASSNRGITTDTQYF
. TRBJ2-5 TRBV11-2 few TGTGCCAGCAGCGCAGTGGGGGGGGCAGAGACCCAGTACTTC CASSAVGGAETQYF
TRBD1 TRBJ1-5 TRBV19 . TGTGCCAGTGGTGGCGGGACAGGGAGACAGCCCCAGCATTTT CASGGGTGRQPQHF
. TRBJ1-5 TRBV5-1 . TGCGCCAGCAGCTTGGAAGGGGTCAACAATCAGCCCCAGCATTTT CASSLEGVNNQPQHF
. TRBJ2-1 TRBV9 few TGTGCCAGCAGCGTAGCGGGCTCCTACAATGAGCAGTTCTTC CASSVAGSYNEQFF
. TRBJ2-7 TRBV5-1 . TGCGCCAGCAGCTTCGGAGGGTTGTACGAGCAGTACTTC CASSFGGLYEQYF
. TRBJ2-7 TRBV13 . TGTGCCAGCAGCCTAGGGCTCTACGAGCAGTACTTC CASSLGLYEQYF